These 2 T cell receptor beta chains share one sample of origin, sequenced in a study of beta chain features in type 1 diabetes. Study-wide points: All four CD4+ subsets from Type 1 diabetes patients carried moderately but significantly shorter TCRB CDR3s.

Sequenced material consisted of expressed TCRB transcripts (all of the isolated RNA was reverse transcribed). The method was immunoSEQ multiplex PCR; TCRdb's version includes in-frame clones alone and lacks a portion of them. The sample lists just under 150,000 clones, less than 15% seen once, with 1.3% in the top ten. No cognate antigen is known for these TCRs. Sequencing used central memory CD4+ T cells from blood. Receptors originate from a man between 18 and 29 years old with type 1 diabetes.

V usage is TRBV10-3 and J usage is TRBJ1-4; D not certain. The germline CDR1 and CDR2 sequences are ENHRY and SYGVKD. V shed 6 bases and J shed 8 bases, with 16 bases lying between them. The CDR3 extends over 14 amino acids. The CDR3 region is CAISPMGGGEKLFF. CDR3 DNA sequence: TGTGCCATCAGCCCGATGGGAGGTGGGGAAAAACTGTTTTTT.

This clone turned up a few times. This sequence joins TRBV28 and TRBJ2-1, with 7 positions matching TRBD1. V dropped 7 bases and J dropped 1; count of bases not matched to a gene: 7. This CDR3 spans 15 amino acids. Germline lookup yields CDR1 MDHEN and CDR2 SYDVKM. The CDR3 coding sequence is TGTGCCAGCAACCCCGCCAGGGGGTCCTACAATGAGCAGTTCTTC. Its translation is CASNPARGSYNEQFF.